The 4 T cell receptor beta chains below come from one sample, sequenced in a study of vaccination effects on CD4 cells after COVID-19. Method: immunoSEQ multiplex PCR; TCRdb's copy keeps in-frame clones and lacks some. Of tens of thousands of clones in the sample, around 70% were seen once. No antigen is known for these receptors. Researchers isolated CD4+ T cells once approximately 10 days of culture had elapsed. Two-dose BNT162b2 or mRNA-1273 vaccination was given to participants. Here the sequenced sample was CD4+ T cells from PBMCs cultured without peptide, taken after COVID-19 vaccination. These receptors were collected from a human donor who received a COVID-19 vaccine.

For this clone: This CDR3 is also generated by other DNA sequences in the sample. This CDR3 reads CATSDPGQTGELFF. The CDR3 DNA sequence: TGTGCCACCAGTGACCCGGGACAGACCGGGGAGCTGTTTTTT. The chain couples TRBV24-1 to TRBJ2-2; the match to TRBD1 covers 7 bases. From germline, CDR1 is KGHDR and CDR2 SFDVKD. The CDR3 has 14 amino acids. With V trimmed by 4 bases and J by 5 bases, 3 bases remained unmatched.

The table lists this clone with a count of one. V usage is TRBV30 and J usage is TRBJ2-1; 7 bases map to TRBD1. The CDR3 contains 13 residues. V shed 2 bases, J shed 7 bases, and the junction held 5 bases outside the gene matches. Germline CDR1 is GTSNPN and CDR2 is SVGIG (reference sequence). Here the CDR3 DNA reads TGTGCCTGGAGTTCCCTCAGGGGGAATGAGCAGTTCTTC. Its protein is CAWSSLRGNEQFF. Looking up the rest from reference TRBV30 and TRBJ2-1 gives the full variable domain: SQTIHQWPATLVQPVGSPLSLECTVEGTSNPNLYWYRQAAGRGLQLLFYSVGIGQISSEVPQNLSASRPQDRQFILSSKKLLLSDSGFYLCAWSSLRGNEQFFGPGTRLTVL.

Notes on this clone: At one end, the junction sequence differs from germline, possibly due to a read error. This chain uses TRBV18 with TRBJ1-2, with 8 bases fitting TRBD1. The V gene's germline CDR1 is KGHSH and CDR2 LQKENI. The CDR3 is 16 amino acids. The CDR3 nucleotides read TGTGCCAGCTCGCCACCAGACAGGGGAAACGGGTATGGCTACACCTTC. It translates to CASSPPDRGNGYGYTF. Full variable domain (remainder filled in from reference TRBV18 and TRBJ1-2): NAGVMQNPRHLVRRRGQEARLRCSPMKGHSHVYWYRQLPEEGLKFMVYLQKENIIDESGMPKERFSAEFPKEGPSILRIQQVVRGDSAAYFCASSPPDRGNGYGYTFGSGTRLTVV.

This clone occurred a few times. The chain uses TRBV3-1 (or the pseudogene TRBV3-2) and TRBJ1-5; D unclear. Trimming left V 8 bases short and J 6 bases short, with 8 bases between. There are 11 residues in the CDR3. The germline V gene has CDR1 LGHDT and CDR2 YNNKEL (reference sequence). For the CDR3, the DNA is TGTGCCAGCGGGTCGGGTCAGCCCCAGCATTTT. It specifies CASGSGQPQHF.